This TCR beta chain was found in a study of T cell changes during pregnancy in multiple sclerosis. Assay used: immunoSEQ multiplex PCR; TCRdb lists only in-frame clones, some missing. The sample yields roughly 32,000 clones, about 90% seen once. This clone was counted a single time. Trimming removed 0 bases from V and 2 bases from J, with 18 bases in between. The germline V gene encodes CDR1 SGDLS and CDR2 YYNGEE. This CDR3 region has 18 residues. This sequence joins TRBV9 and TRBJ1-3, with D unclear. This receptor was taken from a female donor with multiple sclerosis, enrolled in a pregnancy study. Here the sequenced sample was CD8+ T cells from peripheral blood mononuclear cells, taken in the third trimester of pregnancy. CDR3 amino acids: CASSVDWQAPSPGNTIYF. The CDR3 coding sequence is TGTGCCAGCAGCGTAGATTGGCAGGCTCCTTCCCCTGGAAACACCATATATTTT.